This T cell receptor beta chain originates from a study of blood T cell repertoires in COVID-19. Study summary: COVID-19 samples collected from the United States, Italy and Spain covered acute and convalescent phases. T cells, B-cell-depleted T cells, or PBMCs supplied cDNA or gDNA.

Trimming shortened V by 5 bases and J by 6 bases, and 19 bases separated the two germline ends. This CDR3 contains 15 residues. Germline V gene lookup returns CDR1 LGHDT and CDR2 YNNKEL (reference sequence). Sequencing used immunoSEQ multiplex PCR; TCRdb keeps in-frame clones, though not all of them. The table records around 170,000 clones, about 87% of them present only once. The sequenced sample consisted of peripheral blood. The receptor was derived from a man between 60 and 75 years old with acute or convalescent COVID-19. The rearrangement joins TRBV3-1 (or the pseudogene TRBV3-2) to TRBJ1-2, with D possibly TRBD1 on 6 matching bases. The CDR3 region is CASSFRCGGANGYTF. CDR3 bases: TGTGCCAGCAGCTTTCGGTGTGGGGGCGCGAATGGCTACACCTTC.